The 15 T cell receptor beta chains presented below share a single source sample, sequenced in a study. Each CDR3 protein is one row after TCRdb ran MiXCR on the 5' RACE reads. The sample records 55,000 or so distinct CDR3 sequences, about 20% being singletons. The sorted Tregs were CD4+CD25+CD127-/low cells. Sequencing was carried out using tumor-infiltrating Tregs sorted from the breast tumor. Source of these receptors: a female donor with breast cancer.

The sample holds a few counts of this clonotype. The V gene is TRBV20-1, the J gene TRBJ1-2; TRBD1 aligns across 7 bases. The J segment lost 5 bases and the V segment lost 4 bases, leaving 10 bases of the junction unmatched. Germline assignment: CDR1 DFQATT and CDR2 SNEGSKA (reference sequence). CDR3 length: 14 residues. The DNA for the CDR3 is TGCAGTGCTACATATGACAGGGTGGCTTATGGCTACACCTTC. It translates to CSATYDRVAYGYTF.

Only a few counts were recorded for this clonotype. The rearrangement links TRBV5-6 to TRBJ1-1; 8 bases match TRBD1. Trimming removed 1 base from V and 8 bases from J; junction bases left unmatched: 7. The CDR3 covers 14 residues. The germline V gene has CDR1 SGHDT and CDR2 YYEEEE. CDR3 DNA sequence: TGTGCCAGCAGCTTGACAGGGGGTCCCTGGGAAGCTTTCTTT. Its translation is CASSLTGGPWEAFF.

This clonotype is labeled medium-sized (0.01 to 0.1%). This rearrangement joins TRBV27 to TRBJ2-3, with TRBD2 identical over 11 bases. Trimming at V came to 6 bases and at J to 5 bases, leaving 7 bases not matched to a gene. Germline CDR1 and CDR2: MNHEY and SMNVEV (reference sequence). The CDR3 is 15 amino acids. The CDR3 DNA is TGTGCCAGCAGCCGGACTAGCGGGTGGGGAGATACGCAGTATTTT. Translation: CASSRTSGWGDTQYF.

This clonotype was detected a few times. This chain joins TRBV6-5 and TRBJ2-5, with a tentative D call TRBD2 (6 bases). The CDR3 contains 15 residues. Between the trimmed V and J ends, which lost 6 bases and 4 bases, there was a span of 18 bases. Germline V lookup: CDR1 MNHEY, CDR2 SVGAGI. The CDR3 is CASSRRDWEPETQYF. DNA for the CDR3: TGTGCCAGCAGCCGAAGGGACTGGGAACCAGAGACCCAGTACTTC.

This chain uses TRBV12-3 or TRBV12-4 with TRBJ2-7; D is perhaps TRBD1 (6 bases). The ends were cut back, 2 bases at V and 6 bases at J, with 17 bases in the middle. The CDR3 is 15 residues long. The CDR3 sequence: CASSLQLGRGGEQYF. DNA for the CDR3: TGTGCCAGCAGTTTACAGCTGGGCAGGGGCGGCGAGCAGTACTTC.

About this clonotype itself: A much larger clone sits a single nucleotide away, making a read error possible. V gene TRBV6-1 combines with J gene TRBJ1-1, with D uncertain. The germline V gene has CDR1 MNHNS and CDR2 SASEGT. Trimming cost V 4 bases and J 11 bases, with 17 bases left between them. The CDR3 consists of 13 residues. CDR3 loop: CASSVHHSAEAFF. CDR3 bases: TGTGCCAGCAGTGTTCATCACTCCGCGGAGGCTTTCTTT.

This clonotype was seen a few times. The V and J genes are TRBV5-1 and TRBJ2-1; TRBD2 matches 7 bases. The CDR3 has 18 amino acids. V lost 0 bases to trimming and J lost 3 bases; unmatched junction nucleotides: 12. The V gene's germline CDR1 is SGHRS and CDR2 YFSETQ. The CDR3 bases are TGCGCCAGCAGCTTGGGACTCTCGCGGGAGAATCTCTACAATGAGCAGTTCTTC. This encodes CASSLGLSRENLYNEQFF.

The CDR3 is CASSVAVQGASGNTIYF. The DNA of the CDR3 is TGTGCCAGCAGCGTAGCTGTGCAGGGGGCCTCTGGAAACACCATATATTTT. The chain carries TRBV9 and TRBJ1-3, with TRBD1 matching over 8 bases. This CDR3 contains 17 residues. The trim removed 0 bases at V and 0 bases at J, leaving 5 bases unmatched. Looked up from germline, CDR1 is SGDLS and CDR2 is YYNGEE.

This clonotype was found many times. This chain joins TRBV5-1 and TRBJ2-1; maybe TRBD2 (6 bases). Germline lookup yields CDR1 SGHRS and CDR2 YFSETQ. CDR3 size: 16 residues. V lost 7 bases and J 6 bases, leaving 23 bases between the germline ends. The CDR3 spells CASLSGGGAGTNEQFF. The CDR3 nucleotides read TGCGCCAGCCTCTCGGGCGGAGGGGCAGGAACCAATGAGCAGTTCTTC. Using reference TRBV5-1 and TRBJ2-1 for the parts outside the CDR3, the full variable domain is KAGVTQTPRYLIKTRGQQVTLSCSPISGHRSVSWYQQTPGQGLQFLFEYFSETQRNKGNFPGRFSGRQFSNSRSEMNVSTLELGDSALYLCASLSGGGAGTNEQFFGPGTRLTVL.

This chain connects TRBV7-2 to TRBJ2-5; D is possibly TRBD2 (5 bases). The V end was cut by 1 base, the J end by 5 bases, with 11 bases between. Germline V lookup: CDR1 SGHTA, CDR2 FQGNSA. CDR3 length: 14 residues. In DNA, the CDR3 is TGTGCCAGCAGCTTAGGTGGGAGAGGGGAGACCCAGTACTTC. It translates to CASSLGGRGETQYF.

The genes are TRBV29-1 and TRBJ2-1; 7 bases agree with TRBD2. CDR1 and CDR2 (germline): SQVTM, ANQGSEA. The CDR3 loop spans 12 amino acids. Germline trimming cut 7 bases from V and 6 bases from J; bases unmatched to any gene: 6. CDR3 in amino acids: CSGGGTGNEQFF. CDR3 DNA sequence: TGCAGCGGGGGGGGGACGGGCAATGAGCAGTTCTTC.

This clonotype was recorded at least ten times. The chain carries TRBV7-2 and TRBJ2-6; a weak D match, TRBD2 (5 bases). Per the germline V gene, CDR1 is SGHTA and CDR2 is FQGNSA. The CDR3 totals 16 residues. Trimming took off 0 bases at V and 2 bases at J, with 8 bases between the two ends. CDR3 in amino acids: CASSLAGEPGANVLTF. The CDR3 DNA reads as TGTGCCAGCAGCTTAGCCGGGGAGCCTGGGGCCAACGTCCTGACTTTC.

This clonotype was seen more than once but under ten times. The chain couples TRBV28 to TRBJ1-1; 8 bases line up with TRBD1. V trimming: 5 bases; J trimming: 2 bases; junction bases outside the gene matches: 7. CDR1 and CDR2 from the germline V gene are MDHEN and SYDVKM. This CDR3 is 15 amino acids long. CDR3 region: CASSPWTGRNTEAFF. In DNA, the CDR3 is TGTGCCAGCAGTCCTTGGACAGGGCGTAACACTGAAGCTTTCTTT.

The J gene is TRBJ2-7, the V gene TRBV28; D may be TRBD1 (5 bases). The length of the CDR3 is 15 residues. Germline CDR1 MDHEN, CDR2 SYDVKM. With 6 bases removed from V and 0 bases from J, the gap between germline ends came to 15 bases. DNA of the CDR3: TGTGCCAGCAGACCGAGGCAGGGCCTCTCCTACGAGCAGTACTTC. This codes for CASRPRQGLSYEQYF. The full variable domain, rest sourced from reference TRBV28 and TRBJ2-7, is DVKVTQSSRYLVKRTGEKVFLECVQDMDHENMFWYRQDPGLGLRLIYFSYDVKMKEKGDIPEGYSVSREKKERFSLILESASTNQTSMYLCASRPRQGLSYEQYFGPGTRLTVT.

In its sample, this clonotype was seen many times. The V call is TRBV6-5, the J call TRBJ1-5; D is unclear. The germline gives CDR1 MNHEY, CDR2 SVGAGI. This CDR3 comprises 15 residues. The V gene lost 0 bases and the J gene lost 7 bases, with 13 bases spanning the gap. The CDR3 sequence is CASSYSGRSGQPQHF. The DNA for the CDR3 is TGTGCCAGCAGTTACTCTGGCAGGAGTGGCCAGCCCCAGCATTTT.